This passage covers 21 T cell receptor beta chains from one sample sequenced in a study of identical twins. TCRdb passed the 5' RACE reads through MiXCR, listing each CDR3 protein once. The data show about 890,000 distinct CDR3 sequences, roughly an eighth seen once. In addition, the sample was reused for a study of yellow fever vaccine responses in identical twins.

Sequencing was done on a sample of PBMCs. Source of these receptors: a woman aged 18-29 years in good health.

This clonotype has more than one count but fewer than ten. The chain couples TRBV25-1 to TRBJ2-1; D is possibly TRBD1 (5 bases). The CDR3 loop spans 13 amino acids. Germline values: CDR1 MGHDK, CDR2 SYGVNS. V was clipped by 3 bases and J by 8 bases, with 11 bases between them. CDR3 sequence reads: CASSEGRGYEQFF. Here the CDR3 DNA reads TGTGCCAGCAGTGAGGGTAGGGGCTATGAGCAGTTCTTC.

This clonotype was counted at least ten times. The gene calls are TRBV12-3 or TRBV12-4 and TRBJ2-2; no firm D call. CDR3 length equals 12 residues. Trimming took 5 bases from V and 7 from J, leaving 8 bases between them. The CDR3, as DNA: TGTGCCAGCAGTCTCCAATACGGGGAGCTGTTTTTT. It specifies CASSLQYGELFF.

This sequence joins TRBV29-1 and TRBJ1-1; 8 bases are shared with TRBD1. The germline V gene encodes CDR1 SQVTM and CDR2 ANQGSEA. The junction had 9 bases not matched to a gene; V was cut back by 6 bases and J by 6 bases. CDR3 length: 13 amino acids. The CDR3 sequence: CSVDPGGASEAFF. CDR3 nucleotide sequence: TGCAGCGTAGACCCAGGGGGCGCCTCTGAAGCTTTCTTT. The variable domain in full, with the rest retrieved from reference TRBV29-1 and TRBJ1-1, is SAVISQKPSRDICQRGTSLTIQCQVDSQVTMMFWYRQQPGQSLTLIATANQGSEATYESGFVIDKFPISRPNLTFSTLTVSNMSPEDSSIYLCSVDPGGASEAFFGQGTRLTVV.

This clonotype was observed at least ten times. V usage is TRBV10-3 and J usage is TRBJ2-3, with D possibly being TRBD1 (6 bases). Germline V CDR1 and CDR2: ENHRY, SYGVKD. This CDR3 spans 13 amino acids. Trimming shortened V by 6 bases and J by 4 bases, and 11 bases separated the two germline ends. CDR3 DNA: TGTGCCATCAGCAATCGACAGGCAGATACGCAGTATTTT. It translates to CAISNRQADTQYF.

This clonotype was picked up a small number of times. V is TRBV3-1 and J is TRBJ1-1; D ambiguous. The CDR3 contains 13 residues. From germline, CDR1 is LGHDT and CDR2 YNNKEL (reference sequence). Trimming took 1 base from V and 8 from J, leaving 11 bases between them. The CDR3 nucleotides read TGTGCCAGCAGCCAAGCCGCCGGGCCGGAAGCTTTCTTT. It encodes CASSQAAGPEAFF.

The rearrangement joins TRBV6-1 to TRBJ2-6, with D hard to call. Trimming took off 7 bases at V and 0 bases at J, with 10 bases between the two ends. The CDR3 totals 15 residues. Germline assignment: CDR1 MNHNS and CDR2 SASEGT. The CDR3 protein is CASMVANSGANVLTF. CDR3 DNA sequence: TGTGCCAGCATGGTCGCGAACTCTGGGGCCAACGTCCTGACTTTC.

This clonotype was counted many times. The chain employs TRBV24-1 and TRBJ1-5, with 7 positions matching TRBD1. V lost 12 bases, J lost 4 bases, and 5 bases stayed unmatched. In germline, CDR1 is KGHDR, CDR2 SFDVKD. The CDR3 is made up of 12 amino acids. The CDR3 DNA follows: TGTGCCGCAGGGGGAATGAATCAGCCCCAGCATTTT. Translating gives CAAGGMNQPQHF.

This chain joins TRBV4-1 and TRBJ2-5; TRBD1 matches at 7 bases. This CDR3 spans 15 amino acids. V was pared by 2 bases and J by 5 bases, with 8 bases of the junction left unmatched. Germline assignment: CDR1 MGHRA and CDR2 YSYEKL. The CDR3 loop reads CASSQWERGLETQYF. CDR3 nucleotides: TGCGCCAGCAGCCAATGGGAGAGGGGGCTTGAGACCCAGTACTTC.

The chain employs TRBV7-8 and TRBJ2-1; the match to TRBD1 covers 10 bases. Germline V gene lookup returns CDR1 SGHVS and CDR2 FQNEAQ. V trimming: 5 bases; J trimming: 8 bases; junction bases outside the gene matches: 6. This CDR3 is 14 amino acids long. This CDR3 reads CASSRGQGGHEQFF. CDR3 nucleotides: TGTGCCAGCAGCCGCGGACAGGGGGGACATGAGCAGTTCTTC.

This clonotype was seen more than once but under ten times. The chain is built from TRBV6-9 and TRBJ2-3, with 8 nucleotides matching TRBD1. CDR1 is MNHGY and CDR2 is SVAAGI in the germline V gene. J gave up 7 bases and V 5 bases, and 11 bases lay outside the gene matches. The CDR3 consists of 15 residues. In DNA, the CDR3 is TGTGCCAGCAGTGCTCTACAGGGGGATCTATATACGCAGTATTTT. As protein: CASSALQGDLYTQYF.

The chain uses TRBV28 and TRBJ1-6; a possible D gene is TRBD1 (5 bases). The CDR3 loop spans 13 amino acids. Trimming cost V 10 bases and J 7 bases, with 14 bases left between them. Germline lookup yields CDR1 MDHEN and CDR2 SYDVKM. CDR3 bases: TGTGCCACCAAGGGACTGGGAAATTCACCCCTCCACTTT. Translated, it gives CATKGLGNSPLHF.

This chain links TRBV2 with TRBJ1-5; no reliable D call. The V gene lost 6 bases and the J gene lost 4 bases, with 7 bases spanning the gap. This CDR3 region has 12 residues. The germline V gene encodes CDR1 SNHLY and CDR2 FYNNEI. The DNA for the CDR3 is TGTGCCAGCAGGTTTGGGAATCAGCCCCAGCATTTT. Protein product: CASRFGNQPQHF.

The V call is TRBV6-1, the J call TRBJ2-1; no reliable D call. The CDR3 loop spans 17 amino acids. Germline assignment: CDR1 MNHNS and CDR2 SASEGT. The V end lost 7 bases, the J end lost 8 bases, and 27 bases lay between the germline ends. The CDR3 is CASTPVRNGGSSDEQFF. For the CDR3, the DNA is TGTGCCAGCACCCCAGTCAGGAATGGCGGTAGCTCCGATGAGCAGTTCTTC.

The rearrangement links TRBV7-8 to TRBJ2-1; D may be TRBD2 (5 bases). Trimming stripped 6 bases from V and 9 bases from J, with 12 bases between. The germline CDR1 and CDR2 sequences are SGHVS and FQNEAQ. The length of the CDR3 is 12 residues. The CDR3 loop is CASSLSALEQFF. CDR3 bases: TGTGCCAGCAGTCTTAGCGCCCTTGAGCAGTTCTTC.

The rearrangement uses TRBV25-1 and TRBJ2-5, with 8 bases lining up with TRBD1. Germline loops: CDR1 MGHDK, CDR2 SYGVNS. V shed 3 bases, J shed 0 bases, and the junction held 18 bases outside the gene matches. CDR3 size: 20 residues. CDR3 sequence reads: CASSDSPIKRQGPYQETQYF. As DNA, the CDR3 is TGTGCCAGCAGTGATTCCCCAATCAAACGACAGGGGCCCTACCAAGAGACCCAGTACTTC.

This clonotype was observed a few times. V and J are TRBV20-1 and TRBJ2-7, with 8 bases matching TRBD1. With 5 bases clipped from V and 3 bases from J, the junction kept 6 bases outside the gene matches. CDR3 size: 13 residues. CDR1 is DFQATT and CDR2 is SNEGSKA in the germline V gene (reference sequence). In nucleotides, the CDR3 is TGCAGTGCTCGACAGGGGCCTATCTACGAGCAGTACTTC. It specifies CSARQGPIYEQYF.

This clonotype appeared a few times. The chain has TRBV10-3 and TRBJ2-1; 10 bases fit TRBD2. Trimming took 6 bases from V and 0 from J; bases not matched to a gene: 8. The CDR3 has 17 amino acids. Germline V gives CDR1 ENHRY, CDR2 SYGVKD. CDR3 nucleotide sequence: TGTGCCATCAGGAGGACTAGCGGACCCGACTCCTACAATGAGCAGTTCTTC. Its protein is CAIRRTSGPDSYNEQFF.

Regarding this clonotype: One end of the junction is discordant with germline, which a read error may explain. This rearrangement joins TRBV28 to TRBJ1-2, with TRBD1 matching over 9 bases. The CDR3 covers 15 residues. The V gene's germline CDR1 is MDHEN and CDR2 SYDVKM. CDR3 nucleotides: TGTGCCAGCAGGTCGAACAGGGGGCCTAACTATGCCTACACCTTC. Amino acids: CASRSNRGPNYAYTF.

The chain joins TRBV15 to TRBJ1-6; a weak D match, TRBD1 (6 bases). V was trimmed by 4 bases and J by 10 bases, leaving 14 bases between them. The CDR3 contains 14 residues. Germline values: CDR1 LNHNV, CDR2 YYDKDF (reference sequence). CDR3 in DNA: TGTGCCACCAGCAAAATACAGGGTTGGTCACCCCTCCACTTT. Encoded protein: CATSKIQGWSPLHF.

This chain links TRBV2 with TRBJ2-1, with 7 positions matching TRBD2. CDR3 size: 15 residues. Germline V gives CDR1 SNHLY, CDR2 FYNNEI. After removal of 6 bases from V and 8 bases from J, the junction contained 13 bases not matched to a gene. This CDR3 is CASREWGRAGDEQFF. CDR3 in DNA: TGTGCCAGCAGGGAATGGGGGAGGGCCGGGGATGAGCAGTTCTTC.

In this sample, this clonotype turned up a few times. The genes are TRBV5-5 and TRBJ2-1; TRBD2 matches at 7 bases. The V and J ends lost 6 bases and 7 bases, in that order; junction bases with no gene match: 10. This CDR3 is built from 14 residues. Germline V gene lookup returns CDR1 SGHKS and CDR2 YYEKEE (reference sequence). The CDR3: CASIRASGENEQFF. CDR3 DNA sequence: TGTGCCAGCATCCGGGCTAGCGGAGAAAATGAGCAGTTCTTC.